This TCR beta chain was recovered during a study of blood T cell repertoires in COVID-19. At the level of the study: The origin of the acute and convalescent COVID-19 samples was the United States, Italy and Spain. PBMCs, B-cell-depleted T cells, or T cells were the source of the cDNA or gDNA that made up the material.

With 7 bases removed from V and 0 bases from J, the gap between germline ends came to 18 bases. The germline gives CDR1 LNHDA, CDR2 SQIVND (reference sequence). This CDR3 has 16 residues. In its sample, this clone was seen once. In the original workflow: How many nucleated cells were present was estimated from reference gene primer amplification. Clones were sequenced by immunoSEQ multiplex PCR, and TCRdb holds only the in-frame ones, with some missing. That table supplies the V and J calls and clone size; D and trimming were determined from the DNA. The table records 50,000 or so clones, 80% to 95% of them present only once.

This TCR was sampled from a human donor with active COVID-19. The donor label of this sample is uncertain. This rearrangement joins TRBV19 to TRBJ1-1, with D possibly TRBD1 on 5 matching bases. What was sequenced was peripheral blood. The CDR3 reads CASIISAGNLNTEAFF. The CDR3 DNA reads as TGTGCCAGTATCATTAGTGCAGGGAATCTGAACACTGAAGCTTTCTTT.